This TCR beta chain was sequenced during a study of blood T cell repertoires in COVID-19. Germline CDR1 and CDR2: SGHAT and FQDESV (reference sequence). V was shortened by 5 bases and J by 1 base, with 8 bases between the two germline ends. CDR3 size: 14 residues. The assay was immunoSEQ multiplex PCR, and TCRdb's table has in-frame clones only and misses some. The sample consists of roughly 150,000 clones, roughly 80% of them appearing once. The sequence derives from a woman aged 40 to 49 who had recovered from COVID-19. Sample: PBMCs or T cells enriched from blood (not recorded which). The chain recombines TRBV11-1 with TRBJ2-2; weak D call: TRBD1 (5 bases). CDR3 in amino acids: CASSMTVNTGELFF. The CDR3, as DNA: TGTGCCAGCAGCATGACAGTGAACACCGGGGAGCTGTTTTTT.